This record looks at one T cell receptor beta chain sequence and its context. Its target is unknown. The sample originates from a study of identical twins. Each CDR3 protein is one row after TCRdb ran MiXCR on the 5' RACE reads. The sample includes 1,800,000 or so distinct CDR3 sequences, about 30% of them seen just once. General study points: Diverse VJ usage suggested most zero-insertion clonotypes were not invariant T cells. Monozygotic twins shared more out-of-frame TCR alpha than recombination models predicted.

Germline V gene data show CDR1 as LNHNV and CDR2 as YYDKDF (reference sequence). Losses at the gene ends were 1 base for V and 7 bases for J; bases not matched to a gene: 6. The CDR3 consists of 15 residues. Healthy Caucasians provided all donations. This sequence joins TRBV15 and TRBJ1-5; 8 positions agree with TRBD1. Material: cord blood. This clonotype originated in a newborn girl in good health. The CDR3 loop is CATSRALTGDQPQHF. CDR3 nucleotides: TGTGCCACCAGCAGAGCCCTGACAGGGGACCAGCCCCAGCATTTT.